A single sample is the source of the 18 T cell receptor beta chains below, sequenced in a study of shared clonotypes between healthy human individuals. Method: immunoSEQ multiplex PCR; TCRdb's copy keeps in-frame clones and lacks some. The sample contains roughly 2,500,000 clones, 93% of which appear only once. The material sequenced was naive CD4+ T cells from PBMCs. The subset here: CD45RA+ positively selected. Source of these receptors: a man in his late teens or twenties in good health. Some clones in this sample may be carry-over from other donors' samples.

This chain joins TRBV13 and TRBJ2-7, with D perhaps TRBD1 or TRBD2 (5 bases each). CDR1 and CDR2 from the germline V gene are PRHDT and FYEKMQ (reference sequence). The CDR3 has 15 amino acids. V lost 6 bases to trimming and J lost 4 bases, with 19 bases between them. The CDR3 DNA reads TGTGCCAGCAGATTATATGTGGGGGAGACATACGAGCAGTACTTC. Encoded protein: CASRLYVGETYEQYF.

The chain joins TRBV6-1 to TRBJ2-3, with 9 nucleotides matching TRBD1. Trimming cost V 10 bases and J 2 bases; bases outside gene matches: 7. This CDR3 contains 14 residues. CDR1 MNHNS and CDR2 SASEGT come from the germline V gene. CDR3 in amino acids: CATSDRGLTDTQYF. The CDR3 DNA reads as TGTGCCACCTCGGACAGGGGTCTCACAGATACGCAGTATTTT.

The chain has TRBV4-2 and TRBJ1-5; possible D gene TRBD1, 6 bases. From germline, CDR1 is LGHNA and CDR2 YNFKEQ. The CDR3 runs 18 residues. Trimming stripped 1 base from V and 3 bases from J, with 19 bases between. The CDR3 here is CASSQVSGGGLNNQPQHF. The CDR3 DNA follows: TGTGCCAGCAGCCAAGTTTCGGGGGGCGGGTTAAACAATCAGCCCCAGCATTTT.

The chain uses TRBV5-1 and TRBJ1-2, with 12 bases lining up with TRBD1. Unmatched junction bases numbered 10, after V lost 4 bases and J lost 3 bases. This CDR3 has 17 amino acids. Germline values: CDR1 SGHRS, CDR2 YFSETQ. The CDR3 DNA is TGCGCCAGCAGCGTAACCGGGACAGGGGGCTCCTACTATGGCTACACCTTC. Translated: CASSVTGTGGSYYGYTF.

This chain connects TRBV4-2 to TRBJ1-1; the D gene is possibly TRBD1 (5 bases). Trimming shortened V by 3 bases and J by 5 bases, and 13 bases separated the two germline ends. This CDR3 comprises 14 residues. The germline CDR1 and CDR2 sequences are LGHNA and YNFKEQ. The CDR3 region is CASSQAGPGTEAFF. CDR3 nucleotide sequence: TGTGCCAGCAGCCAGGCGGGGCCCGGGACTGAAGCTTTCTTT.

The rearrangement links TRBV6-1 to TRBJ2-2, with D maybe TRBD1 (5 bases). CDR1 and CDR2 (germline): MNHNS, SASEGT. The CDR3 is made up of 16 amino acids. V was trimmed by 4 bases and J by 3 bases, leaving 15 bases between them. CDR3 sequence: CASSVGLREHTGELFF. The DNA of the CDR3 is TGTGCCAGCAGTGTAGGGCTCAGGGAACACACCGGGGAGCTGTTTTTT.

This sequence joins TRBV7-2 and TRBJ1-2; tentatively, D is TRBD1 (5 bases). Trimming shortened V by 8 bases and J by 4 bases, and 14 bases separated the two germline ends. Germline V lookup: CDR1 SGHTA, CDR2 FQGNSA. The CDR3 covers 13 residues. In nucleotides, the CDR3 is TGTGCCAGCGGGCCCGGGCAGGGCTATGGCTACACCTTC. Translated, it gives CASGPGQGYGYTF.

The sample holds one count of this clone. This chain uses TRBV5-4 with TRBJ2-5, with D unresolved. In germline, CDR1 is SGHNT, CDR2 YYREEE (reference sequence). V shed 1 base and J shed 5 bases, with 9 bases lying between them. This CDR3 has 13 amino acids. CDR3 in amino acids: CASSLSEEETQYF. CDR3 nucleotide sequence: TGTGCCAGCAGCTTGAGCGAGGAGGAGACCCAGTACTTC.

This chain uses TRBV15 with TRBJ2-2, with D hard to call. The CDR3 is 15 residues long. Trimming cost V 2 bases and J 4 bases, with 11 bases left between them. Germline CDR1 reads LNHNV; CDR2 reads YYDKDF (reference sequence). CDR3 nucleotides: TGTGCCACCAGCAGACTTTCAGACCGCACCGGGGAGCTGTTTTTT. Its translation is CATSRLSDRTGELFF.

This chain uses TRBV28 with TRBJ1-5; 7 bases match TRBD1. This CDR3 contains 17 residues. Unmatched junction bases numbered 13, after V lost 6 bases and J lost 2 bases. Germline loops: CDR1 MDHEN, CDR2 SYDVKM. Here the CDR3 DNA reads TGTGCCAGCAGAACAGGGGATCGTGGGGTCGGCAATCAGCCCCAGCATTTT. This translates into CASRTGDRGVGNQPQHF.

V and J are TRBV4-3 and TRBJ1-4; 12 bases agree with TRBD1. The CDR3 covers 18 residues. CDR1 and CDR2 from the germline V gene are LGHNA and YSLEER. V shed 3 bases, J shed 3 bases, and the junction held 8 bases outside the gene matches. The CDR3 DNA reads TGCGCCAGCAGCCACGAAACGGGACAGGGGGCGTCTAATGAAAAACTGTTTTTT. Translating it yields CASSHETGQGASNEKLFF.

V is TRBV7-8 and J is TRBJ2-5; D is undetermined. Trimming shortened V by 4 bases and J by 5 bases, and 11 bases separated the two germline ends. The CDR3 has 13 amino acids. Germline V gives CDR1 SGHVS, CDR2 FQNEAQ. The DNA of the CDR3 is TGTGCCAGCAGCTCCCGGGTGAGGGAGACCCAGTACTTC. Residues: CASSSRVRETQYF.

V usage is TRBV5-8 and J usage is TRBJ2-7, with 9 bases fitting TRBD2. The J segment lost 3 bases and the V segment lost 4 bases, leaving 8 bases of the junction unmatched. Germline V gene sequence: CDR1 SGHTS, CDR2 YDEGEE. There are 15 residues in the CDR3. The CDR3: CASSQGLAGIYEQYF. CDR3 in DNA: TGTGCCAGCAGCCAGGGCCTAGCGGGGATCTACGAGCAGTACTTC.

The V call is TRBV7-9, the J call TRBJ2-7; TRBD2 agrees at 10 bases. The length of the CDR3 is 16 residues. With 1 base clipped from V and 1 base from J, the junction kept 4 bases outside the gene matches. Germline V gives CDR1 SEHNR, CDR2 FQNEAQ (reference sequence). The CDR3 is CASSLVLAGVSYEQYF. CDR3 DNA sequence: TGTGCCAGCAGCTTAGTGCTAGCGGGAGTATCCTACGAGCAGTACTTC.

This rearrangement joins TRBV28 to TRBJ2-5; D is perhaps TRBD1 or TRBD2 (6 bases each). V was shortened by 5 bases and J by 2 bases, with 18 bases between the two germline ends. CDR1 and CDR2 (germline): MDHEN, SYDVKM. There are 16 residues in the CDR3. The CDR3, as DNA: TGTGCCAGCAGTCTGGGGGGCGTCATAGCTCAAGAGACCCAGTACTTC. Its protein is CASSLGGVIAQETQYF.

A single count supports this clone. The V gene is TRBV4-3, the J gene TRBJ2-1; TRBD2 matches at 7 bases. The CDR3 sequence is 16 residues long. V lost 0 bases to trimming and J lost 2 bases; unmatched junction nucleotides: 4. The germline gives CDR1 LGHNA, CDR2 YSLEER. The CDR3 nucleotides are TGCGCCAGCAGCCAAGAAGCGCTAGCGGCCTACAATGAGCAGTTCTTC. It yields the protein CASSQEALAAYNEQFF.

The rearrangement joins TRBV19 to TRBJ2-2, with 9 nucleotides matching TRBD2. Germline CDR1 LNHDA, CDR2 SQIVND (reference sequence). The CDR3 totals 19 residues. V lost 6 bases and J lost 0; bases outside the gene matches: 14. The CDR3 protein is CASRMLYLAGGSNTGELFF. The CDR3 bases are TGTGCCAGTAGGATGCTGTATCTTGCGGGAGGGTCGAACACCGGGGAGCTGTTTTTT.

The chain couples TRBV7-9 to TRBJ2-7, with unresolved D. Trimming took off 2 bases at V and 11 bases at J, with 13 bases between the two ends. Germline CDR1 reads SEHNR; CDR2 reads FQNEAQ (reference sequence). This CDR3 contains 12 residues. DNA of the CDR3: TGTGCCAGCAGCTTAACTTCTGGAGTCGAGTACTTC. Translation: CASSLTSGVEYF.